The next 14 T cell receptor beta chains were all read from a single sample in a study of blood T cells in healthy people across ages. Using a J-beta primer mix together with a sample-barcoded 5' primer, a second PCR was run for roughly 7 to 11 cycles. TCRdb itself ran the 5' RACE reads through MiXCR, one entry per CDR3 protein. The repertoire includes some 730,000 distinct CDR3 sequences, 20% to 25% of them detected once, and around a fifth sits in the top ten. The source material was blood. These receptors all stem from a man in his 70s in good health.

This rearrangement joins TRBV25-1 to TRBJ1-1; D remains unclear. The CDR3 runs 13 residues. Germline lookup yields CDR1 MGHDK and CDR2 SYGVNS. V lost 6 bases, J lost 3 bases, and 11 bases lay in between. CDR3 DNA: TGTGCCAGCAGAGGCACAGCCCACACTGAAGCTTTCTTT. Translation: CASRGTAHTEAFF. Variable domain in full (rest from reference TRBV25-1 and TRBJ1-1): EADIYQTPRYLVIGTGKKITLECSQTMGHDKMYWYQQDPGMELHLIHYSYGVNSTEKGDLSSESTVSRIRTEHFPLTLESARPSHTSQYLCASRGTAHTEAFFGQGTRLTVV.

This clonotype came up many times. The CDR3 region is CASSQADEQFF. Here the CDR3 DNA reads TGTGCCAGCAGCCAAGCCGATGAGCAGTTCTTC. V usage is TRBV3-1 and J usage is TRBJ2-7; no clear D. Matching the DNA end better, TRBJ2-1 makes the J call doubtful. Germline loops: CDR1 LGHDT, CDR2 YNNKEL (reference sequence). CDR3 length: 11 amino acids.

The V and J genes are TRBV12-3 or TRBV12-4 and TRBJ2-1, with D perhaps TRBD1 (5 bases). V lost 2 bases to trimming and J lost 9 bases, with 11 bases between them. The CDR3 spans 13 residues. The CDR3 spells CASSLLGVAEQFF. CDR3 nucleotides: TGTGCCAGCAGTTTATTAGGGGTGGCTGAGCAGTTCTTC.

CDR3 region: CASSLSILLGTEAFF. DNA of the CDR3: TGTGCCAGCAGTTTATCGATCCTCCTGGGCACTGAAGCTTTCTTT. The chain recombines TRBV27 with TRBJ1-1; D not certain. Germline V gene sequence: CDR1 MNHEY, CDR2 SMNVEV (reference sequence). The CDR3 totals 15 residues. Trimming pared 0 bases from V and 4 bases from J, leaving 12 bases between.

V gene TRBV18 combines with J gene TRBJ2-6; TRBD2 aligns across 7 bases. The J segment lost 2 bases and the V segment lost 2 bases, leaving 9 bases of the junction unmatched. Germline CDR1 is KGHSH and CDR2 is LQKENI. CDR3 length: 18 amino acids. The DNA of the CDR3 is TGTGCCAGCTCACCAAACTCCCAGGGAGGGACTGGGGCCAACGTCCTGACTTTC. This codes for CASSPNSQGGTGANVLTF.

This chain uses TRBV6-5 with TRBJ1-4; 7 bases agree with TRBD1. The CDR3 is made up of 13 amino acids. Per the germline V gene, CDR1 is MNHEY and CDR2 is SVGAGI. Losses at the gene ends were 6 bases for V and 8 bases for J; bases not matched to a gene: 6. In DNA, the CDR3 is TGTGCCAGCAGCAGGGGGAGAGGGGAAAAACTGTTTTTT. Encoded protein: CASSRGRGEKLFF.

The rearrangement joins TRBV9 to TRBJ2-1, with TRBD2 matching over 8 bases. The J call may not be correct, given that the DNA end is closer to TRBJ2-5. The CDR3 totals 15 residues. Germline lookup yields CDR1 SGDLS and CDR2 YYNGEE. CDR3 in amino acids: CASSVGAGGEETQYF. CDR3 DNA sequence: TGTGCCAGCAGCGTAGGCGCCGGGGGGGAAGAGACCCAGTACTTC.

This clonotype showed up just a few times. This sequence joins TRBV3-1 and TRBJ1-5, with D maybe TRBD1 (6 bases). CDR3 length: 17 residues. The V gene's germline CDR1 is LGHDT and CDR2 YNNKEL (reference sequence). V was trimmed by 4 bases and J by 0 bases, leaving 16 bases between them. CDR3 protein: CASSLGTLRYSNQPQHF. The CDR3, as DNA: TGTGCCAGCAGCCTCGGGACACTCCGGTATAGCAATCAGCCCCAGCATTTT. Together with reference TRBV3-1 and TRBJ1-5, the CDR3 gives the full variable domain: DTAVSQTPKYLVTQMGNDKSIKCEQNLGHDTMYWYKQDSKKFLKIMFSYNNKELIINETVPNRFSPKSPDKAHLNLHINSLELGDSAVYFCASSLGTLRYSNQPQHFGDGTRLSIL.

The V gene is TRBV15, the J gene TRBJ2-2; 9 bases align to TRBD1. Germline V gene data show CDR1 as LNHNV and CDR2 as YYDKDF (reference sequence). Trimming removed 4 bases from V and 2 bases from J; junction bases left unmatched: 2. This CDR3 has 15 residues. CDR3 protein: CATSKDRGNTGELFF. CDR3 nucleotide sequence: TGTGCCACCAGCAAGGACAGGGGAAACACCGGGGAGCTGTTTTTT.

This clonotype was detected a few times. V gene TRBV7-2 combines with J gene TRBJ2-5, with a weak D call TRBD2 (5 bases). The J call may be wrong; the DNA end is better matched by TRBJ2-1. CDR1 is SGHTA, CDR2 FQGNSA, per germline. The CDR3 spans 11 residues. The CDR3 loop reads CASSFGITQFF. The CDR3 DNA follows: TGTGCCAGCAGCTTCGGGATAACGCAGTTCTTC.

The rearrangement links TRBV10-3 to TRBJ2-5; the D is unclear. The end of the DNA fits TRBJ2-7 better, so the J call may be wrong. The germline gives CDR1 ENHRY, CDR2 SYGVKD. CDR3 length: 12 amino acids. The CDR3 DNA sequence: TGTGCCATCAGTGAGTCGTGGGGCGAGCAGTACGTC. It yields the protein CAISESWGEQYV.

This clonotype turned up a few times. The chain couples TRBV29-1 to TRBJ1-4, with 9 bases matching TRBD1. The CDR3 spans 13 residues. V shed 6 bases and J 8 bases; nucleotides not matched to a gene: 7. Looked up from germline, CDR1 is SQVTM and CDR2 is ANQGSEA. Here the CDR3 reads CSVTTGGMEKLFF. The CDR3 DNA reads as TGCAGCGTCACGACAGGGGGAATGGAAAAACTGTTTTTT. Using reference TRBV29-1 and TRBJ1-4 for the parts outside the CDR3, the full variable domain is SAVISQKPSRDICQRGTSLTIQCQVDSQVTMMFWYRQQPGQSLTLIATANQGSEATYESGFVIDKFPISRPNLTFSTLTVSNMSPEDSSIYLCSVTTGGMEKLFFGSGTQLSVL.

This clonotype was picked up many times. The gene calls are TRBV7-9 and TRBJ2-1; D possibly corresponds to TRBD2 (5 bases). Germline V gene lookup returns CDR1 SEHNR and CDR2 FQNEAQ (reference sequence). The CDR3 length is 12 residues. The V end lost 7 bases, the J end lost 12 bases, and 16 bases lay between the germline ends. The CDR3 DNA reads as TGTGCCAGCAACACAGAGGGCTACACGCAGTTCTTC. Protein sequence: CASNTEGYTQFF.

This clonotype was picked up many times. This chain connects TRBV20-1 to TRBJ2-3; D unclear. Trimming took 4 bases from V and 1 from J, leaving 6 bases between them. This CDR3 has 12 amino acids. Germline assignment: CDR1 DFQATT and CDR2 SNEGSKA (reference sequence). CDR3 sequence reads: CSAIVGTDTQYF. CDR3 sequence (DNA): TGCAGTGCTATCGTTGGCACAGATACGCAGTATTTT.